The 26 T cell receptor beta chains listed next were all sequenced from one sample in a study of patients and donors after allogeneic stem cell transplantation. From the RT-PCR reads, TCRdb called clonotypes with MiXCR, one entry per CDR3 protein. Of 200,000 to 250,000 distinct CDR3 sequences in the sample, 14% were seen once. Sequencing was carried out using blood, either unsorted or a sorted T cell fraction (not recorded which). All receptors derive from a human donor who was either an allogeneic HSCT recipient or a stem cell or donor lymphocyte infusion donor (not recorded which). It is not recorded whose cells these are; they may come from a transplant donor.

This clonotype was recorded a few times. In DNA form, the CDR3 reads TGCAGCGTTGGTTTTGGACTAGCGGCCAATGAGCAGTTCTTC. As protein: CSVGFGLAANEQFF. This chain uses TRBV29-1 with TRBJ2-1; 10 bases are shared with TRBD2. J lost 6 bases, V lost 4 bases, and 6 bases had no gene match. This CDR3 has 14 amino acids. Germline CDR1 reads SQVTM; CDR2 reads ANQGSEA.

J is TRBJ2-5 and V is TRBV20-1; D not certain. Germline V CDR1 and CDR2: DFQATT, SNEGSKA (reference sequence). The ends were cut back, 7 bases at V and 2 bases at J, with 8 bases in the middle. The CDR3 sequence is 11 residues long. CDR3 protein: CSVGSQETQYF. The CDR3 DNA reads TGCAGTGTAGGATCACAAGAGACCCAGTACTTC.

This clonotype was recorded at least ten times. V and J are TRBV18 and TRBJ2-4; 9 bases are a match to TRBD2. Germline V CDR1 and CDR2: KGHSH, LQKENI. There are 14 residues in the CDR3. The trim removed 6 bases at V and 5 bases at J, leaving 5 bases unmatched. The CDR3 region has the DNA TGTGCCAGCTCCCCGGGGACTAGCCAAAACATTCAGTACTTC. Protein product: CASSPGTSQNIQYF.

This clonotype was observed a handful of times. This chain connects TRBV19 to TRBJ1-4, with 7 bases fitting TRBD1. This CDR3 comprises 14 residues. In germline, CDR1 is LNHDA, CDR2 SQIVND (reference sequence). Germline trimming cut 3 bases from V and 8 bases from J; bases unmatched to any gene: 6. DNA for the CDR3: TGTGCCAGTAGTATCAGGGGGTCTGGGGAAAAACTGTTTTTT. Protein sequence: CASSIRGSGEKLFF.

This clonotype was counted ten times or more. The chain combines TRBV20-1 with TRBJ2-1; 7 bases are shared with TRBD2. Per the germline V gene, CDR1 is DFQATT and CDR2 is SNEGSKA (reference sequence). The CDR3 sequence is 14 residues long. Trimming removed 7 bases from V and 3 bases from J; junction bases left unmatched: 9. The CDR3 is CSVGRGRNYNEQFF. The CDR3 DNA is TGCAGTGTAGGTCGCGGGAGAAACTACAATGAGCAGTTCTTC.

This clonotype showed up just a few times. The V gene is TRBV6-1, the J gene TRBJ1-2; a weak D match, TRBD1 (6 bases). The CDR3 has 13 residues. Germline V lookup: CDR1 MNHNS, CDR2 SASEGT. V lost 6 bases and J 8 bases, leaving 16 bases between the germline ends. CDR3 in amino acids: CASSDLTGGGYTF. The CDR3 DNA reads as TGTGCCAGCAGCGACCTGACAGGTGGGGGCTACACCTTC.

The CDR3 is CASSYTSIRTSGSRSSYEQYF. The CDR3 nucleotides are TGTGCCAGCAGTTACACCTCTATTAGGACTAGCGGGAGTCGGTCCTCCTACGAGCAGTACTTC. This chain uses TRBV6-2 or TRBV6-3 with TRBJ2-7; 13 positions agree with TRBD2. CDR3 length equals 21 residues. The ends lost 2 bases at V and 0 bases at J; junction bases unmatched: 16. Per the germline V gene, CDR1 is MNHEY and CDR2 is SVGEGT.

This clonotype was detected a few times. J is TRBJ2-5 and V is TRBV5-1; 9 bases agree with TRBD2. The V gene end was trimmed by 1 base and the J gene end by 0 bases; junction bases not matched to a gene: 4. Germline CDR1 is SGHRS and CDR2 is YFSETQ. The CDR3 contains 16 residues. The CDR3 protein is CASSLKVAGDQETQYF. The CDR3 nucleotides read TGCGCCAGCAGCTTGAAGGTAGCGGGGGACCAAGAGACCCAGTACTTC.

This clonotype showed up many times. The gene calls are TRBV20-1 and TRBJ1-3; D possibly corresponds to TRBD1 (5 bases). The V end lost 3 bases, the J end lost 2 bases, and 11 bases lay between the germline ends. The germline gives CDR1 DFQATT, CDR2 SNEGSKA (reference sequence). The CDR3 is made up of 14 amino acids. CDR3 in amino acids: CSASRRAPGNTIYF. The CDR3 coding sequence is TGCAGTGCTAGCCGCAGGGCCCCTGGAAACACCATATATTTT.

This clonotype has only a few counts. One end of the junction fails to match germline, which may point to a read error. V and J are TRBV13 and TRBJ1-1; 7 nucleotides match TRBD1. Germline loops: CDR1 PRHDT, CDR2 FYEKMQ (reference sequence). The CDR3 extends over 14 amino acids. The DNA of the CDR3 is TGTGCCAGCAGCTTAGACAGGGGTGAGACTGAAGCTCTCTTT. It specifies CASSLDRGETEALF.

At least ten counts were recorded for this clonotype. This chain uses TRBV11-2 with TRBJ2-1; either TRBD1 or TRBD2 may supply D (5 bases each). Trimming cost V 3 bases and J 8 bases, with 8 bases left between them. The germline CDR1 and CDR2 sequences are SGHAT and FQNNGV. The CDR3 runs to 12 residues. The CDR3 spells CASSFPGHEQFF. Written as DNA, the CDR3 is TGTGCCAGCAGCTTCCCGGGGCATGAGCAGTTCTTC.

This clonotype was detected many times. The chain joins TRBV5-1 to TRBJ2-1, with D maybe TRBD2 (6 bases). The germline gives CDR1 SGHRS, CDR2 YFSETQ. The germline V and J ends were trimmed by 4 bases and 4 bases, with 12 bases remaining between them. The CDR3 spans 14 residues. The CDR3 nucleotides read TGCGCCAGCAGCCCCGGGGACTCTTACAATGAGCAGTTCTTC. Residues: CASSPGDSYNEQFF.

This rearrangement joins TRBV2 to TRBJ2-7; 7 nucleotides align to TRBD1. V trimming: 7 bases; J trimming: 12 bases; junction bases outside the gene matches: 3. CDR1 is SNHLY and CDR2 is FYNNEI in the germline V gene. The CDR3 loop spans 9 amino acids. The DNA of the CDR3 is TGTGCCAGCACGGACAGGATGTACTTC. Protein: CASTDRMYF.

A few counts support this clonotype. The chain uses TRBV20-1 and TRBJ2-7; TRBD1 matches 9 bases. Per the germline V gene, CDR1 is DFQATT and CDR2 is SNEGSKA (reference sequence). J gave up 5 bases and V 3 bases, and 11 bases lay outside the gene matches. The CDR3 runs to 15 residues. The CDR3 DNA follows: TGCAGTGCTAGGGACCCGGGACAGGGTAGTCACGAGCAGTACTTC. Translating gives CSARDPGQGSHEQYF.

This sequence joins TRBV20-1 and TRBJ2-5; D uncertain. CDR1 and CDR2 from the germline V gene are DFQATT and SNEGSKA (reference sequence). Trimming removed 3 bases from V and 3 bases from J, with 5 bases in between. This CDR3 comprises 11 residues. This CDR3 is CSARQEETQYF. The CDR3 nucleotides are TGCAGTGCTAGGCAAGAAGAGACCCAGTACTTC.

The chain recombines TRBV7-2 with TRBJ2-5; the D call may be TRBD1 or TRBD2 (5 bases each). This CDR3 contains 15 residues. Germline V gene data show CDR1 as SGHTA and CDR2 as FQGNSA. V was shortened by 5 bases and J by 3 bases, with 16 bases between the two germline ends. The CDR3 loop reads CASSLVGATKETQYF. The CDR3, as DNA: TGTGCCAGCAGCCTGGTCGGGGCTACCAAAGAGACCCAGTACTTC.

The V gene is TRBV24-1, the J gene TRBJ2-3; 7 positions match TRBD2. This CDR3 has 15 amino acids. Trimming at V came to 5 bases and at J to 4 bases, leaving 8 bases not matched to a gene. Germline V gene sequence: CDR1 KGHDR, CDR2 SFDVKD. CDR3 nucleotide sequence: TGTGCCACCAGTGTCGGAACTAGCGCTTCAGATACGCAGTATTTT. Encoded protein: CATSVGTSASDTQYF.

In this sample, this clonotype turned up many times. One end of the junction varies from germline; a read error may be responsible. The rearrangement uses TRBV4-1 and TRBJ1-3, with TRBD1 identical over 7 bases. The CDR3 has 14 amino acids. Germline lookup yields CDR1 MGHRA and CDR2 YSYEKL. CDR3 loop: CASSQEDRAGTADF. The CDR3 DNA reads TGCGCCAGCAGCCAAGAAGATCGGGCGGGGACAGCAGATTTT.

This clonotype was picked up a small number of times. The chain recombines TRBV27 with TRBJ2-5; tentatively, D is TRBD1 or TRBD2 (6 bases each). Germline V CDR1 and CDR2: MNHEY, SMNVEV (reference sequence). V was pared by 1 base and J by 5 bases, with 11 bases between. This CDR3 contains 14 residues. CDR3 nucleotide sequence: TGTGCCAGCAGTTTATTCGGGGGCTTTGAGACCCAGTACTTC. Translated: CASSLFGGFETQYF.

The chain couples TRBV30 to TRBJ2-1; D is perhaps TRBD2 (5 bases). V was clipped by 2 bases and J by 4 bases, with 18 bases between them. The germline V gene encodes CDR1 GTSNPN and CDR2 SVGIG (reference sequence). The CDR3 runs to 16 residues. CDR3 DNA sequence: TGTGCCTGGAGTTCAGGCTCCGGGGTTCTATACAATGAGCAGTTCTTC. Encoded protein: CAWSSGSGVLYNEQFF.

This clonotype was seen only a few times. The V call is TRBV5-1, the J call TRBJ2-3; 9 bases agree with TRBD1. This CDR3 is 18 amino acids long. The germline gives CDR1 SGHRS, CDR2 YFSETQ. Germline trimming cut 1 base from V and 1 base from J; bases unmatched to any gene: 10. CDR3 coding DNA: TGCGCCAGCAGCTTGCGCGGGACAGGGATGCTTGGCACAGATACGCAGTATTTT. Its protein is CASSLRGTGMLGTDTQYF.

This clonotype was recorded a few times. The V call is TRBV3-1, the J call TRBJ1-1, with D perhaps TRBD1 (6 bases). V shed 1 base and J shed 5 bases, with 14 bases lying between them. The CDR3 runs 15 residues. Germline CDR1 and CDR2: LGHDT and YNNKEL (reference sequence). This chain's CDR3 is CASSQGRGTGTEAFF. As DNA, the CDR3 is TGTGCCAGCAGCCAAGGGAGGGGGACCGGGACTGAAGCTTTCTTT.

This clonotype has just a few counts. This rearrangement joins TRBV7-6 to TRBJ2-3; tentatively, D is TRBD2 (6 bases). CDR1 SGHVS and CDR2 FNYEAQ come from the germline V gene. The CDR3 runs 16 residues. V was pared by 4 bases and J by 3 bases, with 17 bases between. CDR3 nucleotide sequence: TGTGCCAGCAGCTACATGGGGGGAAGTAGGACAGATACGCAGTATTTT. This translates into CASSYMGGSRTDTQYF.

This clonotype turned up a few times. CDR3 amino acids: CASSLQTSTGTDTQYF. The CDR3 coding sequence is TGTGCCAGCAGCCTACAGACTAGCACGGGAACAGATACGCAGTATTTT. The rearrangement links TRBV3-1 to TRBJ2-3, with 7 bases matching TRBD2. This CDR3 is built from 16 residues. Germline CDR1 LGHDT, CDR2 YNNKEL (reference sequence). Unmatched junction bases numbered 10, after V lost 4 bases and J lost 3 bases.

This clonotype was recorded many times. This chain connects TRBV20-1 to TRBJ2-7; 10 bases are shared with TRBD2. Germline V lookup: CDR1 DFQATT, CDR2 SNEGSKA (reference sequence). The CDR3 is 12 amino acids. V was clipped by 7 bases and J by 4 bases; unmatched bases: 4. The CDR3: CSVERGGYEQYF. For the CDR3, the DNA is TGCAGTGTGGAGCGGGGGGGTTACGAGCAGTACTTC.

The chain joins TRBV11-2 to TRBJ1-4; TRBD1 matches at 8 bases. The CDR3 runs to 15 residues. V lost 5 bases, J lost 5 bases, and 7 bases stayed unmatched. Germline CDR1 SGHAT, CDR2 FQNNGV. As DNA, the CDR3 is TGTGCCAGCAGCCCCGGACAGGGCCAAAATGAAAAACTGTTTTTT. Translating gives CASSPGQGQNEKLFF.